The 24 T cell receptor beta chains presented below share a single source sample, sequenced in a study of cytomegalovirus exposure and HLA in healthy donors. 13 Jbeta primers and 60 Vbeta primers were used for the PCR. Method: immunoSEQ multiplex PCR; TCRdb's copy keeps in-frame clones and lacks some. The profile shows 80,000 or so clones, approximately 71% of them singletons. Sequenced: PBMCs. Every receptor here comes from a woman aged 40 to 49 in good health and CMV-seronegative.

The V gene is TRBV2, the J gene TRBJ2-5, with D possibly TRBD1 on 6 matching bases. The CDR3 is made up of 14 amino acids. Germline CDR1 SNHLY, CDR2 FYNNEI. Deletions cut 6 bases from V and 0 bases from J, with 11 bases between. The CDR3 DNA follows: TGTGCCAGCAGATACGACAGGTACCAAGAGACCCAGTACTTC. The encoded protein is CASRYDRYQETQYF. Together with reference TRBV2 and TRBJ2-5, the CDR3 gives the full variable domain: EPEVTQTPSHQVTQMGQEVILRCVPISNHLYFYWYRQILGQKVEFLVSFYNNEISEKSEIFDDQFSVERPDGSNFTLKIRSTKLEDSAMYFCASRYDRYQETQYFGPGTRLLVL.

V gene TRBV19 combines with J gene TRBJ1-5; 7 bases map to TRBD1. V gave up 7 bases and J gave up 7 bases; unmatched junction bases: 10. The CDR3 covers 14 residues. Per germline, CDR1 LNHDA and CDR2 SQIVND (reference sequence). The CDR3 is CASKTGELGQPQHF. DNA of the CDR3: TGTGCCAGTAAAACAGGGGAATTGGGCCAGCCCCAGCATTTT.

The rearrangement links TRBV11-2 to TRBJ2-5; D gene uncertain. CDR1 is SGHAT, CDR2 FQNNGV, per germline. The length of the CDR3 is 13 residues. Trimming took off 2 bases at V and 5 bases at J, with 9 bases between the two ends. The CDR3 here is CASSLWSRETQYF. The CDR3 region has the DNA TGTGCCAGCAGCTTATGGAGCCGGGAGACCCAGTACTTC. Complete variable domain (other parts from reference TRBV11-2 and TRBJ2-5): EAGVAQSPRYKIIEKRQSVAFWCNPISGHATLYWYQQILGQGPKLLIQFQNNGVVDDSQLPKDRFSAERLKGVDSTLKIQPAKLEDSAVYLCASSLWSRETQYFGPGTRLLVL.

This clone has a handful of counts. V is TRBV6-4 and J is TRBJ2-3; TRBD2 matches at 7 bases. Germline CDR1 reads MRHNA; CDR2 reads SNTAGT. V trimming: 5 bases; J trimming: 5 bases; junction bases outside the gene matches: 7. This CDR3 contains 14 residues. CDR3 protein: CASSLAAEVDTQYF. CDR3 bases: TGTGCCAGCAGTCTAGCGGCGGAGGTAGATACGCAGTATTTT.

The rearrangement uses TRBV5-1 and TRBJ1-1; D gene ambiguous. The CDR3 is 10 residues long. Between the trimmed V and J ends, which lost 9 bases and 4 bases, there was a span of 7 bases. Per germline, CDR1 SGHRS and CDR2 YFSETQ. The CDR3: CATPRTEAFF. The DNA of the CDR3 is TGCGCCACCCCTCGCACTGAAGCTTTCTTT.

This clone has more than one count but fewer than ten. The chain is built from TRBV18 and TRBJ2-1, with 8 bases identical to TRBD2. The CDR3 has 15 amino acids. CDR1 is KGHSH, CDR2 LQKENI, per germline. The J segment lost 5 bases and the V segment lost 1 base, leaving 4 bases of the junction unmatched. CDR3 sequence: CASSPLTGGDNEQFF. As DNA, the CDR3 is TGTGCCAGCTCACCACTGACGGGAGGGGACAATGAGCAGTTCTTC.

The V and J genes are TRBV18 and TRBJ2-1, with TRBD2 matching over 14 bases. V was pared by 3 bases and J by 4 bases, with 5 bases of the junction left unmatched. The CDR3 loop spans 17 amino acids. Germline values: CDR1 KGHSH, CDR2 LQKENI. The CDR3 DNA is TGTGCCAGCTCACCCCCGACTAGCGGGGGGGGATACAATGAGCAGTTCTTC. Protein: CASSPPTSGGGYNEQFF.

J is TRBJ2-7 and V is TRBV15; a possible D gene is TRBD1 (6 bases). With 0 bases removed from V and 4 bases from J, the gap between germline ends came to 16 bases. CDR1 and CDR2 (germline): LNHNV, YYDKDF (reference sequence). The CDR3 runs 16 residues. The CDR3 is CATSRDKDQGLYEQYF. The CDR3 DNA reads as TGTGCCACCAGCAGAGATAAGGACCAGGGGCTATACGAGCAGTACTTC. The complete variable domain, with remaining parts taken from reference TRBV15 and TRBJ2-7, reads DAMVIQNPRYQVTQFGKPVTLSCSQTLNHNVMYWYQQKSSQAPKLLFHYYDKDFNNEADTPDNFQSRRPNTSFCFLDIRSPGLGDTAMYLCATSRDKDQGLYEQYFGPGTRLTVT.

V is TRBV7-9 and J is TRBJ1-5; D might be TRBD1 (6 bases). Looked up from germline, CDR1 is SEHNR and CDR2 is FQNEAQ (reference sequence). V was cut by 5 bases and J by 5 bases, with 10 bases left in between. This CDR3 comprises 13 residues. This CDR3 reads CASSGQPDQPQHF. The CDR3 DNA sequence: TGTGCCAGCAGCGGACAGCCTGATCAGCCCCAGCATTTT. The whole variable domain, remainder taken from reference TRBV7-9 and TRBJ1-5, is DTGVSQNPRHKITKRGQNVTFRCDPISEHNRLYWYRQTLGQGPEFLTYFQNEAQLEKSRLLSDRFSAERPKGSFSTLEIQRTEQGDSAMYLCASSGQPDQPQHFGDGTRLSIL.

The rearrangement links TRBV29-1 to TRBJ2-1; D ambiguous. The CDR3 extends over 12 amino acids. The germline V gene encodes CDR1 SQVTM and CDR2 ANQGSEA. The V and J ends lost 4 bases and 7 bases respectively, with 11 bases between them. CDR3 sequence: CSVVYSKNEQFF. The CDR3 coding sequence is TGCAGCGTTGTATACAGCAAAAATGAGCAGTTCTTC.

Only a few counts were recorded for this clone. The chain combines TRBV10-1 with TRBJ2-3, with no clear D. The CDR3 sequence is 16 residues long. CDR1 is WNHNN and CDR2 is SYGVQD in the germline V gene (reference sequence). The ends were cut back, 2 bases at V and 3 bases at J, with 15 bases in the middle. For the CDR3, the DNA is TGCGCCAGCAGTGAGGAGGATCCCGCCGGAACAGATACGCAGTATTTT. Protein sequence: CASSEEDPAGTDTQYF.

V and J are TRBV28 and TRBJ2-5; tentatively, D is TRBD2 (5 bases). V shed 2 bases and J shed 4 bases, with 14 bases lying between them. CDR3 size: 15 residues. The germline gives CDR1 MDHEN, CDR2 SYDVKM. The CDR3 bases are TGTGCCAGCAGTTTAGCTGCTCGGGGTCGAGAGACCCAGTACTTC. It codes for CASSLAARGRETQYF.

This chain joins TRBV9 and TRBJ2-2; 10 nucleotides agree with TRBD1. Germline V lookup: CDR1 SGDLS, CDR2 YYNGEE. Unmatched junction bases numbered 8, after V lost 3 bases and J lost 3 bases. This CDR3 region has 17 residues. DNA for the CDR3: TGTGCCAGCAGCGCCGCTCCGGGACAGGGGTACACCGGGGAGCTGTTTTTT. This sequence encodes CASSAAPGQGYTGELFF.

This clone was counted a few times. The CDR3 region has the DNA TGCGCCAGCAGCTTGGGAGTGCGGGGAACCTACGAGCAGTACTTC. It encodes CASSLGVRGTYEQYF. The V call is TRBV5-1, the J call TRBJ2-7; a weak D match, TRBD2 (6 bases). Germline-derived CDR1 and CDR2 are SGHRS and YFSETQ. There are 15 residues in the CDR3. Trimming shortened V by 0 bases and J by 2 bases, and 12 bases separated the two germline ends.

The chain recombines TRBV27 with TRBJ2-7, with D possibly TRBD2 on 6 matching bases. Germline values: CDR1 MNHEY, CDR2 SMNVEV (reference sequence). CDR3 size: 15 residues. V lost 6 bases and J lost 4, with 19 bases in between. This CDR3 is CASSLTLTSMYEQYF. CDR3 coding DNA: TGTGCCAGCAGCCTAACCTTGACTAGTATGTACGAGCAGTACTTC.

CDR3 nucleotides: TGCGCCAGCAGTGAGTTGGGACAGGGCTACGAGCAGTACTTC. This codes for CASSELGQGYEQYF. The chain links TRBV10-2 to TRBJ2-7; 9 positions match TRBD1. The CDR3 has 14 residues. The germline V gene has CDR1 WSHSY and CDR2 SAAADI. Trimming at V came to 1 base and at J to 3 bases, leaving 1 base not matched to a gene.

This clone was observed a single time. The chain's CDR3 is CASSQWEIVRDMNEKLFF. In DNA, the CDR3 is TGCGCCAGCAGCCAATGGGAAATTGTAAGGGACATGAATGAAAAACTGTTTTTT. V gene TRBV4-1 combines with J gene TRBJ1-4; D perhaps matches TRBD1 (6 bases). CDR1 is MGHRA and CDR2 is YSYEKL in the germline V gene. V was clipped by 2 bases and J by 5 bases, with 21 bases between them. This CDR3 region has 18 residues.

This chain joins TRBV2 and TRBJ2-1, with TRBD2 matching 15 bases. The ends lost 5 bases at V and 5 bases at J; junction bases unmatched: 10. Germline V CDR1 and CDR2: SNHLY, FYNNEI. The length of the CDR3 is 18 residues. The CDR3 coding sequence is TGTGCCAGCAGTCAAAGGACTAGCGGGAGGGCCTCTAACAATGAGCAGTTCTTC. This translates into CASSQRTSGRASNNEQFF.

This chain connects TRBV5-5 to TRBJ1-1; no clear D gene. CDR1 is SGHKS, CDR2 YYEKEE, per germline (reference sequence). V gave up 0 bases and J gave up 5 bases, with 17 bases separating them. The CDR3 length is 16 residues. In nucleotides, the CDR3 is TGTGCCAGCAGCTTGGGAGTCGGGGAGGGAAAGACTGAAGCTTTCTTT. This translates into CASSLGVGEGKTEAFF.

Notes on this clone: The junction differs from germline at one of its ends, possibly a read error. The chain carries TRBV5-1 and TRBJ2-1; 16 bases align to TRBD2. The germline V gene has CDR1 SGHRS and CDR2 YFSETQ. The CDR3 extends over 14 amino acids. The CDR3 DNA reads TGCGCCAGCAGCGCTGGGACTAGCGGGGGGGGTATCGTCTTC. Translating gives CASSAGTSGGGIVF.

This clone occurred a few times. This chain links TRBV19 with TRBJ2-1; D is perhaps TRBD2 (6 bases). Trimming took 3 bases from V and 1 from J, leaving 13 bases between them. CDR3 length: 16 residues. Germline CDR1 and CDR2: LNHDA and SQIVND (reference sequence). CDR3 DNA sequence: TGTGCCAGTAGTATTGCATTCGCGGGATCCTACAATGAGCAGTTCTTC. Amino acid sequence: CASSIAFAGSYNEQFF.

The chain uses TRBV18 and TRBJ1-2; D gene ambiguous. Trimming cost V 1 base and J 6 bases, with 6 bases left between them. Germline V gene data show CDR1 as KGHSH and CDR2 as LQKENI. The CDR3 length is 12 residues. The CDR3 bases are TGTGCCAGCTCACCACAAATAGATGGCTACACCTTC. This translates into CASSPQIDGYTF.

The chain combines TRBV18 with TRBJ1-1; 7 bases are a match to TRBD1. The V gene's germline CDR1 is KGHSH and CDR2 LQKENI. The CDR3 is 14 residues long. V dropped 6 bases and J dropped 3; count of bases not matched to a gene: 7. CDR3: CASSRQGKDTEAFF. Here the CDR3 DNA reads TGTGCCAGCTCGCGACAGGGTAAGGACACTGAAGCTTTCTTT.

The V gene is TRBV10-2, the J gene TRBJ2-5; TRBD1 agrees at 7 bases. The DNA end is a closer match to TRBJ2-7, so the J assignment may be wrong. Germline CDR1 WSHSY, CDR2 SAAADI. The CDR3 has 15 amino acids. Written as DNA, the CDR3 is TGCGCCAGCAGTGAGTGGAACAGGGGTTCCTACGAGCAGTACTTC. It specifies CASSEWNRGSYEQYF.